The clone carrying this T cell receptor beta chain came up many times. This sample was taken from a study of blood T cells in healthy people across ages. Individuals who donated were healthy Caucasians from Russia aged roughly 6 to 90. Researchers isolated at least 7 million PBMCs per sample. Per germline, CDR1 SEHNR and CDR2 FQNEAQ (reference sequence). The trim removed 2 bases at V and 0 bases at J, leaving 2 bases unmatched. CDR3 length: 16 amino acids. For the second PCR, which ran for roughly 6 to 12 cycles, a sample-barcoded 5' primer and a J-beta primer mix were used. All samples yielded 2.5 million or more CDR3-containing paired-end reads. TCRdb reprocessed the 5' RACE reads via MiXCR and lists one record per CDR3 protein. In the table there are hundreds of thousands of distinct CDR3 sequences, roughly two fifths of which are singletons.

This receptor was obtained from a woman aged 55-75 years in good health. The sample taken for sequencing was blood. The genes are TRBV7-9 and TRBJ2-3, with 10 bases fitting TRBD2. The CDR3 loop reads CASSLTSGASTDTQYF. The CDR3 coding sequence is TGTGCCAGCAGCTTAACTAGCGGGGCTAGCACAGATACGCAGTATTTT. Full variable domain (outside the CDR3, taken from reference TRBV7-9 and TRBJ2-3): DTGVSQNPRHKITKRGQNVTFRCDPISEHNRLYWYRQTLGQGPEFLTYFQNEAQLEKSRLLSDRFSAERPKGSFSTLEIQRTEQGDSAMYLCASSLTSGASTDTQYFGPGTRLTVL.